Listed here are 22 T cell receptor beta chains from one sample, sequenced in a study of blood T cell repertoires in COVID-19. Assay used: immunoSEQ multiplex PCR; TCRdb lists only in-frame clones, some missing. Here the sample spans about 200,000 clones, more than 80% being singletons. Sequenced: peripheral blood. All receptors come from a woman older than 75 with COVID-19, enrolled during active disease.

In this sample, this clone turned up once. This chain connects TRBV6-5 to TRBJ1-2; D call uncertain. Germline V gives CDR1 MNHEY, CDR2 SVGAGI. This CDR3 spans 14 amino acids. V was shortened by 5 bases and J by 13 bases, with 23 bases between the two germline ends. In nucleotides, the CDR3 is TGTGCCAGCAGTCGTTCCCTAGGAGCTATGGCTTCCACCTTC. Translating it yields CASSRSLGAMASTF.

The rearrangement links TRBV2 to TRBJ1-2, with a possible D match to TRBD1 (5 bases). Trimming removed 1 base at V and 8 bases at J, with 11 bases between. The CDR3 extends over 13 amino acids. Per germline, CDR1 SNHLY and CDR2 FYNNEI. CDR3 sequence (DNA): TGTGCCAGCAGTGAAGAGACGGGGGTCGGCTACACCTTC. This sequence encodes CASSEETGVGYTF.

The CDR3 here is CASSLTSNTQYF. CDR3 nucleotide sequence: TGTGCCAGCAGTTTGACTTCTAATACGCAGTATTTT. The chain carries TRBV12-3 or TRBV12-4 and TRBJ2-3; D is unresolved. The germline V and J ends were trimmed by 3 bases and 7 bases, with 8 bases remaining between them. The CDR3 has 12 amino acids.

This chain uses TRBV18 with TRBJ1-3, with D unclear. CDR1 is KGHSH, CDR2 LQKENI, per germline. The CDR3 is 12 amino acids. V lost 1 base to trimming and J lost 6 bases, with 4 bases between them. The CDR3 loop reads CASSPLKNTIYF. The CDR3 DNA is TGTGCCAGCTCACCACTTAAAAACACCATATATTTT.

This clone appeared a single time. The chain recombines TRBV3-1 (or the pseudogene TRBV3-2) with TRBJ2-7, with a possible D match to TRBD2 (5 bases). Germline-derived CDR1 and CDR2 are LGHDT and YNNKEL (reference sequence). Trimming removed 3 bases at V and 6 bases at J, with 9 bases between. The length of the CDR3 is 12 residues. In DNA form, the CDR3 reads TGTGCCAGCAGCCAGCCACGGGGCGAGCAGTACTTC. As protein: CASSQPRGEQYF.

CDR3 bases: TGTGCCAGCAGCCCGGTGGCCCCCGGGACTAGCGGGGATACGCAGTATTTT. This gives the protein CASSPVAPGTSGDTQYF. V is TRBV5-4 and J is TRBJ2-3; 12 bases fit TRBD2. CDR1 is SGHNT and CDR2 is YYREEE in the germline V gene (reference sequence). This CDR3 has 17 amino acids. The trim removed 4 bases at V and 6 bases at J, leaving 12 bases unmatched.

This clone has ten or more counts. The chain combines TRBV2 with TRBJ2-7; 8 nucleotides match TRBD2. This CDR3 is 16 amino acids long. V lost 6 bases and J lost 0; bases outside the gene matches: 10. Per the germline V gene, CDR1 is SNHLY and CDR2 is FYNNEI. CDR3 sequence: CASRADGLADSYEQYF. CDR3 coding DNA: TGTGCCAGCAGGGCCGACGGACTAGCTGACTCCTACGAGCAGTACTTC.

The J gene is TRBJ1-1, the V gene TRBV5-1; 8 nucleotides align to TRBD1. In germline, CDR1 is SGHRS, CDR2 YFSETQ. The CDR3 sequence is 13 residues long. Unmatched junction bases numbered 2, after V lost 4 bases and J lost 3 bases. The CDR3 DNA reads TGCGCCAGCAGCATGACAGGGGACACTGAAGCTTTCTTT. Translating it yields CASSMTGDTEAFF.

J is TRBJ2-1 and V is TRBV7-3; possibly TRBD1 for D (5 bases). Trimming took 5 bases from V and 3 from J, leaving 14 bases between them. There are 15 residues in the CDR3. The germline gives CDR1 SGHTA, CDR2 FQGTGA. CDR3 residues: CASSRIPGNYNEQFF. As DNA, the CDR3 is TGTGCCAGCAGCCGGATCCCAGGGAACTACAATGAGCAGTTCTTC.

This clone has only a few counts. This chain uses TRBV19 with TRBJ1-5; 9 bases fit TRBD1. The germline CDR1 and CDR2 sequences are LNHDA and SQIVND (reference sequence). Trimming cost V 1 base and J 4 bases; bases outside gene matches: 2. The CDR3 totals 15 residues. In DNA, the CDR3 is TGTGCCAGTAGTATAGCCGGACAGGGGAATCAGCCCCAGCATTTT. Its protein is CASSIAGQGNQPQHF.

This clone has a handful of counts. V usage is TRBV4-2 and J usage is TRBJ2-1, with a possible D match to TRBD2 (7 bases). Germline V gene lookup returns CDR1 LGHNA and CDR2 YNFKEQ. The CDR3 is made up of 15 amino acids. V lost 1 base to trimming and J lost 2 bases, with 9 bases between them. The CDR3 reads CASSQGGGPYNEQFF. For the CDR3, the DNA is TGTGCCAGCAGCCAAGGGGGGGGCCCCTACAATGAGCAGTTCTTC.

The CDR3 DNA reads TGTGCCAGCTCACCACCCGGTAACTATGGCTACACCTTC. The encoded protein is CASSPPGNYGYTF. The rearrangement uses TRBV18 and TRBJ1-2, with D hard to call. This CDR3 has 13 residues. Germline V CDR1 and CDR2: KGHSH, LQKENI. V lost 0 bases to trimming and J lost 1 base, with 3 bases between them.

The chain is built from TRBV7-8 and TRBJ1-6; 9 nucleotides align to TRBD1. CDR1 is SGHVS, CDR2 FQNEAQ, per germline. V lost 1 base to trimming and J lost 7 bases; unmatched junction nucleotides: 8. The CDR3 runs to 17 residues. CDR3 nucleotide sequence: TGTGCCAGCAGCTTAGTGTCCGGGACAGGGCCCAATTCACCCCTCCACTTT. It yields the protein CASSLVSGTGPNSPLHF. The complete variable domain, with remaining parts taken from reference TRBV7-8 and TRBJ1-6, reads GAGVSQSPRYKVAKRGQDVALRCDPISGHVSLFWYQQALGQGPEFLTYFQNEAQLDKSGLPSDRFFAERPEGSVSTLKIQRTQQEDSAVYLCASSLVSGTGPNSPLHFGNGTRLTVT.

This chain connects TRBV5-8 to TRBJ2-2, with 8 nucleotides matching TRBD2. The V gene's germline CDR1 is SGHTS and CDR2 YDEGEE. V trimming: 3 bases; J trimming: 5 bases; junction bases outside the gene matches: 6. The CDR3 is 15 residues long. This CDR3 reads CASSSAAGVTGELFF. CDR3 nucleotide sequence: TGTGCCAGCAGCTCGGCAGCGGGAGTAACCGGGGAGCTGTTTTTT.

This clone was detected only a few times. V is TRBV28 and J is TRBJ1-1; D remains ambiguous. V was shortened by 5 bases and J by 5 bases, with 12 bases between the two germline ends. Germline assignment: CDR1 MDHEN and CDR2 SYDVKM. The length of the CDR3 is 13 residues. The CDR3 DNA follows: TGTGCCAGCAGTCCCCTCCGGGAGACTGAAGCTTTCTTT. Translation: CASSPLRETEAFF.

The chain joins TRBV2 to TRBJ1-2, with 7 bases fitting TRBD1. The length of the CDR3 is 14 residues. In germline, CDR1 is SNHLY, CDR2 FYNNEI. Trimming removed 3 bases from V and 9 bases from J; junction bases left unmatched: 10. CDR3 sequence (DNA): TGTGCCAGCAGTGAGGCAGGGGGAACTAGGAGCTACACCTTC. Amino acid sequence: CASSEAGGTRSYTF.

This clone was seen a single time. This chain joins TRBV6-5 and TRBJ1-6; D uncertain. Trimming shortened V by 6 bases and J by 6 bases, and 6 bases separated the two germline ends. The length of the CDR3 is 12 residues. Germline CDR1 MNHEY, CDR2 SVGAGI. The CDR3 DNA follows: TGTGCCAGCAGGAGAATTAATTCACCCCTCCACTTT. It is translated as CASRRINSPLHF.

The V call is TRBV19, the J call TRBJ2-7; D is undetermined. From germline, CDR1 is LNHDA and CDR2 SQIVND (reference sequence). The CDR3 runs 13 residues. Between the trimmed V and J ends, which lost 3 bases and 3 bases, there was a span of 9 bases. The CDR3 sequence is CASSIPPFYEQYF. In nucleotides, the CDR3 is TGTGCCAGTAGTATCCCCCCGTTCTACGAGCAGTACTTC.

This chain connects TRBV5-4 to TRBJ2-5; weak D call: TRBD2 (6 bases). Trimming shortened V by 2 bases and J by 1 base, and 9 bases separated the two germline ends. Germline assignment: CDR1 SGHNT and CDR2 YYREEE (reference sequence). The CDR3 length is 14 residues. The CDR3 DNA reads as TGTGCCAGCAGCTTTCGCGGGACCCAAGAGACCCAGTACTTC. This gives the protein CASSFRGTQETQYF.

CDR3 in DNA: TGTGCCAGCAGAAAAACAGGGACAGGGGGCGTCTATGGCTACACCTTC. Protein sequence: CASRKTGTGGVYGYTF. This rearrangement joins TRBV28 to TRBJ1-2, with TRBD1 matching over 12 bases. The V gene end was trimmed by 6 bases and the J gene end by 4 bases; junction bases not matched to a gene: 9. From germline, CDR1 is MDHEN and CDR2 SYDVKM. The CDR3 consists of 16 residues.

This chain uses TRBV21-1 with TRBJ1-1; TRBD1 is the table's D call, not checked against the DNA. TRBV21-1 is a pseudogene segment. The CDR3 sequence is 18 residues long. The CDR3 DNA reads TGTGCCAGCAGCAAAGGGGCGACAGGGGCCGCTTGTTTCACTGAAGCTTTCTTT. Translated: CASSKGATGAACFTEAFF.

Written as DNA, the CDR3 is TGCGCCAGCAGCCCGCAGCGGGAGGGCACAGATACGCAGTATTTT. Translation gives CASSPQREGTDTQYF. The gene calls are TRBV4-1 and TRBJ2-3, with TRBD2 matching 9 bases. The V and J ends lost 4 bases and 1 base, in that order; junction bases with no gene match: 3. CDR1 is MGHRA and CDR2 is YSYEKL in the germline V gene. The CDR3 loop spans 15 amino acids.